This is a list of T cell receptor beta chains from one sample in a study of vaccination effects on CD4 cells after COVID-19. No cognate antigen is known for these TCRs. Data came from immunoSEQ multiplex PCR; TCRdb stores just in-frame clones and leaves some out. The sample has some 22,000 clones, about three quarters seen once. The sequences come from CD4+ T cells from PBMCs cultured with HCoV-NL63 spike peptides, collected before COVID-19 vaccination. The receptors come from a human donor who received a COVID-19 vaccine. Each CDR3 is given with its conserved first and last residue. Each record gives: clone size, D gene, J gene, V gene, CDR3 protein, CDR3 DNA. A D gene is named only where the DNA matches it firmly. Only part of the rows carry a size: once, few, many, or a class if the clone is expanded.

abundance: few
d_gene: TRBD1
j_gene: TRBJ1-6
v_gene: TRBV2
CDR3aa: CASSRTGSYNSPLHF
CDR3nt: TGTGCCAGCAGTCGGACAGGTTCCTATAATTCACCCCTCCACTTT

abundance: .
d_gene: .
j_gene: TRBJ2-3
v_gene: TRBV29-1
CDR3aa: CSVEGASAGGGTDTQYF
CDR3nt: TGCAGCGTTGAAGGCGCCTCGGCGGGTGGTGGCACAGATACGCAGTATTTT

abundance: .
d_gene: .
j_gene: TRBJ1-3
v_gene: TRBV6-2/TRBV6-3
CDR3aa: CASSSPSAEGNTIYF
CDR3nt: TGTGCCAGCAGCTCGCCCTCGGCCGAAGGAAACACCATATATTTT

abundance: .
d_gene: TRBD1
j_gene: TRBJ2-7
v_gene: TRBV25-1
CDR3aa: CASSGTGVEQYF
CDR3nt: TGTGCCAGCAGTGGGACAGGGGTCGAGCAGTACTTC

abundance: .
d_gene: .
j_gene: TRBJ2-1
v_gene: TRBV6-5
CDR3aa: CASGQGGEQFF
CDR3nt: TGTGCCAGCGGGCAGGGCGGTGAGCAGTTCTTC

abundance: .
d_gene: .
j_gene: TRBJ1-2
v_gene: TRBV27
CDR3aa: CASSPPWGGYTF
CDR3nt: TGTGCCAGCAGTCCCCCTTGGGGTGGCTACACCTTC

abundance: .
d_gene: TRBD1
j_gene: TRBJ1-2
v_gene: TRBV6-5
CDR3aa: CASTRDRPAYGYTF
CDR3nt: TGTGCCAGCACCCGGGACAGGCCTGCCTATGGCTACACCTTC

abundance: .
d_gene: .
j_gene: TRBJ2-3
v_gene: TRBV6-5
CDR3aa: CASSTSTGVDTQYF
CDR3nt: TGTGCCAGCAGTACCAGCACTGGGGTAGATACGCAGTATTTT

abundance: .
d_gene: TRBD1
j_gene: TRBJ1-5
v_gene: TRBV11-2
CDR3aa: CASSWGQGGNQPQHF
CDR3nt: TGTGCCAGCAGCTGGGGACAGGGAGGCAATCAGCCCCAGCATTTT

abundance: .
d_gene: .
j_gene: TRBJ2-4
v_gene: TRBV4-3
CDR3aa: CASSQDNGGQGGNIQYF
CDR3nt: TGCGCCAGCAGCCAAGATAACGGCGGTCAAGGGGGAAACATTCAGTACTTC

abundance: .
d_gene: TRBD2
j_gene: TRBJ2-3
v_gene: TRBV12-3/TRBV12-4
CDR3aa: CAITGLTTDTQYF
CDR3nt: TGTGCCATTACGGGACTAACCACAGATACGCAGTATTTT

abundance: few
d_gene: .
j_gene: TRBJ2-7
v_gene: TRBV7-2
CDR3aa: CASSLGLAYEQYF
CDR3nt: TGTGCCAGCAGTCTTGGCCTGGCCTACGAGCAGTACTTC

abundance: .
d_gene: TRBD1
j_gene: TRBJ2-3
v_gene: TRBV11-2
CDR3aa: CASSLEGDRNLGQYF
CDR3nt: TGTGCCAGCAGCTTAGAAGGGGACAGAAACCTGGGGCAGTATTTT

abundance: .
d_gene: .
j_gene: TRBJ2-2
v_gene: TRBV21-1
CDR3aa: CASSKVESANTGELFF
CDR3nt: TGTGCCAGCAGCAAGGTTGAGTCTGCGAACACCGGGGAGCTGTTTTTT

abundance: .
d_gene: .
j_gene: TRBJ1-6
v_gene: TRBV5-4
CDR3aa: CASSPGHANSPLHF
CDR3nt: TGTGCCAGCAGCCCGGGACACGCGAATTCACCCCTCCACTTT

abundance: few
d_gene: .
j_gene: TRBJ2-7
v_gene: TRBV12-5
CDR3aa: CASGLTIGGLYEQYF
CDR3nt: TGTGCTAGTGGTTTGACGATAGGCGGCCTTTACGAGCAGTACTTC

abundance: .
d_gene: TRBD2
j_gene: TRBJ2-7
v_gene: TRBV7-8
CDR3aa: CASSKLVASGPLSYEQYF
CDR3nt: TGTGCCAGCAGCAAACTCGTGGCTAGCGGGCCTCTCTCCTACGAGCAGTACTTC

abundance: .
d_gene: .
j_gene: TRBJ1-2
v_gene: TRBV7-6
CDR3aa: CASSPFRRVPNYGYTF
CDR3nt: TGTGCCAGCAGCCCTTTTCGACGGGTTCCCAACTATGGCTACACCTTC

abundance: few
d_gene: .
j_gene: TRBJ2-3
v_gene: TRBV18
CDR3aa: CASSPPVGADTQYF
CDR3nt: TGTGCCAGCTCACCGCCCGTCGGCGCAGATACGCAGTATTTT

abundance: .
d_gene: TRBD2
j_gene: TRBJ2-7
v_gene: TRBV10-3
CDR3aa: CAIGTSGNYEQYF
CDR3nt: TGTGCCATCGGGACTAGCGGGAACTACGAGCAGTACTTC

abundance: .
d_gene: .
j_gene: TRBJ1-3
v_gene: TRBV7-2
CDR3aa: CASSFQGQNTIYF
CDR3nt: TGTGCCAGCAGCTTCCAGGGTCAAAACACCATATATTTT

abundance: few
d_gene: TRBD1
j_gene: TRBJ1-4
v_gene: TRBV7-2
CDR3aa: CASSKHGTGNEKLFF
CDR3nt: TGTGCCAGCAGCAAGCACGGGACAGGAAATGAAAAACTGTTTTTT

abundance: once
d_gene: TRBD2
j_gene: TRBJ2-3
v_gene: TRBV5-1
CDR3aa: CASSLGTSGGADTQYF
CDR3nt: TGCGCCAGCAGCTTGGGGACTAGCGGGGGGGCAGATACGCAGTATTTT

abundance: .
d_gene: TRBD1
j_gene: TRBJ1-3
v_gene: TRBV5-6
CDR3aa: CASSSLLRDRPSGNTIYF
CDR3nt: TGTGCCAGCAGTTCTTTACTCCGGGACAGGCCATCTGGAAACACCATATATTTT

abundance: .
d_gene: .
j_gene: TRBJ1-1
v_gene: TRBV30
CDR3aa: CAWRIGGLAFF
CDR3nt: TGTGCCTGGAGGATCGGAGGTCTAGCTTTCTTT

abundance: few
d_gene: .
j_gene: TRBJ2-7
v_gene: TRBV6-6
CDR3aa: CASSYSETGRQEQYF
CDR3nt: TGTGCCAGCAGTTACTCAGAGACAGGGAGGCAAGAGCAGTACTTC

abundance: .
d_gene: .
j_gene: TRBJ2-5
v_gene: TRBV25-1
CDR3aa: CASSDSASIQETQYF
CDR3nt: TGTGCCAGCAGTGATTCCGCTAGCATCCAAGAGACCCAGTACTTC

abundance: .
d_gene: .
j_gene: TRBJ1-5
v_gene: TRBV18
CDR3aa: CASSPGFNQPQHF
CDR3nt: TGTGCCAGCTCACCGGGGTTCAATCAGCCCCAGCATTTT

abundance: few
d_gene: .
j_gene: TRBJ1-2
v_gene: TRBV4-2
CDR3aa: CASSPLLRDPYGYTF
CDR3nt: TGTGCCAGCAGCCCCCTACTCCGGGATCCCTATGGCTACACCTTC

abundance: few
d_gene: .
j_gene: TRBJ2-3
v_gene: TRBV28
CDR3aa: CASSLLTDTQYF
CDR3nt: TGTGCCAGCAGTCTATTGACCGATACGCAGTATTTT

abundance: medium-sized
d_gene: .
j_gene: TRBJ2-1
v_gene: TRBV18
CDR3aa: CASSPPTGSYNEQFF
CDR3nt: TGTGCCAGCTCACCCCCGACAGGATCCTACAATGAGCAGTTCTTC

abundance: .
d_gene: TRBD2
j_gene: TRBJ2-1
v_gene: TRBV7-9
CDR3aa: CASSQGLAGYNEQFF
CDR3nt: TGTGCCAGCAGCCAAGGACTAGCGGGTTACAATGAGCAGTTCTTC

abundance: .
d_gene: .
j_gene: TRBJ1-2
v_gene: TRBV10-2
CDR3aa: CASSNLLKAYGYTF
CDR3nt: TGCGCCAGCTCGAACCTCTTGAAGGCCTATGGCTACACCTTC

abundance: .
d_gene: TRBD1
j_gene: TRBJ1-6
v_gene: TRBV5-8
CDR3aa: CASSFTGGGGSPLHF
CDR3nt: TGTGCCAGCAGCTTCACAGGGGGTGGGGGTTCACCCCTCCACTTT

abundance: few
d_gene: .
j_gene: TRBJ2-3
v_gene: TRBV30
CDR3aa: CAWSVPPDTQYF
CDR3nt: TGTGCCTGGAGTGTACCCCCAGATACGCAGTATTTT

abundance: .
d_gene: TRBD2
j_gene: TRBJ2-3
v_gene: TRBV6-6
CDR3aa: CASKRGDTDTQYF
CDR3nt: TGTGCCAGCAAGCGGGGGGACACAGATACGCAGTATTTT

abundance: .
d_gene: .
j_gene: TRBJ2-1
v_gene: TRBV9
CDR3aa: CASSIGTNNEQFF
CDR3nt: TGTGCCAGCAGCATAGGGACCAACAATGAGCAGTTCTTC

abundance: once
d_gene: TRBD1
j_gene: TRBJ1-1
v_gene: TRBV15
CDR3aa: CATSVDRVDTEAFF
CDR3nt: TGTGCCACCAGCGTGGACAGGGTCGACACTGAAGCTTTCTTT

abundance: .
d_gene: TRBD1
j_gene: TRBJ2-2
v_gene: TRBV9
CDR3aa: CASSDRGNTGELFF
CDR3nt: TGTGCCAGCAGCGACAGGGGAAACACCGGGGAGCTGTTTTTT

abundance: .
d_gene: .
j_gene: TRBJ2-7
v_gene: TRBV7-7
CDR3aa: CASSPTTGQKQYF
CDR3nt: TGTGCTAGCAGCCCGACCACCGGACAGAAGCAGTACTTC

abundance: .
d_gene: .
j_gene: TRBJ1-1
v_gene: TRBV7-2
CDR3aa: CASSFRSGWNTEAFF
CDR3nt: TGTGCCAGCAGCTTTAGGTCAGGGTGGAACACTGAAGCTTTCTTT

abundance: .
d_gene: .
j_gene: TRBJ2-4
v_gene: TRBV29-1
CDR3aa: CSVRPSLAKNIQYF
CDR3nt: TGCAGCGTTCGGCCCAGCCTAGCCAAAAACATTCAGTACTTC

abundance: few
d_gene: .
j_gene: TRBJ2-2
v_gene: TRBV5-1
CDR3aa: CASSAGQRNTGELFF
CDR3nt: TGCGCCAGCAGCGCGGGACAGCGGAACACCGGGGAGCTGTTTTTT

abundance: .
d_gene: TRBD1
j_gene: TRBJ1-1
v_gene: TRBV5-1
CDR3aa: CASRGQGQDAFF
CDR3nt: TGCGCCAGCAGAGGACAGGGTCAAGATGCTTTCTTT

abundance: .
d_gene: .
j_gene: TRBJ2-5
v_gene: TRBV7-9
CDR3aa: CASSLAGQGETQYF
CDR3nt: TGTGCCAGCAGCTTAGCCGGCCAGGGGGAGACCCAGTACTTC

abundance: .
d_gene: .
j_gene: TRBJ1-1
v_gene: TRBV9
CDR3aa: CASTKGAQNTEAFF
CDR3nt: TGTGCCAGCACTAAAGGGGCGCAGAACACTGAAGCTTTCTTT

abundance: few
d_gene: .
j_gene: TRBJ1-1
v_gene: TRBV4-2
CDR3aa: CASSRGSTANTEAFF
CDR3nt: TGTGCCAGCAGCCGAGGATCGACCGCTAACACTGAAGCTTTCTTT

abundance: .
d_gene: .
j_gene: TRBJ2-6
v_gene: TRBV14
CDR3aa: CASSQRTRNSGANVLTF
CDR3nt: TGTGCCAGCAGCCAAAGGACACGGAACTCTGGGGCCAACGTCCTGACTTTC

abundance: .
d_gene: .
j_gene: TRBJ2-2
v_gene: TRBV7-2
CDR3aa: CASSARTGTGELFF
CDR3nt: TGTGCCAGCAGCGCTCGGACGGGCACCGGGGAGCTGTTTTTT

abundance: few
d_gene: .
j_gene: TRBJ2-2
v_gene: TRBV4-2
CDR3aa: CASSQRVTGNTGELFF
CDR3nt: TGTGCCAGCAGCCAAAGGGTGACAGGGAACACCGGGGAGCTGTTTTTT

abundance: .
d_gene: .
j_gene: TRBJ1-1
v_gene: TRBV5-1
CDR3aa: CASSLMGHQNTEAFF
CDR3nt: TGCGCCAGCAGTTTGATGGGACATCAGAACACTGAAGCTTTCTTT